Included here is one T cell receptor (beta chain) sequence, with context. Antigen specificity is unknown. The CDR3 spans 13 residues. V gave up 5 bases and J gave up 1 base, with 8 bases separating them. Germline CDR1 reads SGHNT; CDR2 reads YYREEE (reference sequence). The entry originates in a study of identical twins' blood T cells. Study as a whole: Around 50 million reads covered roughly six alpha-chain and roughly six beta-chain libraries. Findings of the study overall: Twin repertoire similarity may partly reflect shared environment.

Libraries were made from RNA as TCR cDNA, using a modified protocol. TCRdb independently ran MiXCR on the 5' RACE reads; one entry per CDR3 protein. The repertoire holds roughly 340,000 distinct CDR3 sequences, with roughly 31% as singletons. This TCR came from a woman aged 18 to 49 in good health. The material sequenced was PBMCs. The chain combines TRBV5-4 with TRBJ2-3, with D possibly TRBD1 on 5 matching bases. The CDR3 protein is CASRRRGTDTQYF. CDR3 DNA sequence: TGTGCCAGCAGACGCAGGGGCACAGATACGCAGTATTTT.